This T cell receptor beta chain was retrieved from a study of long-term antiretroviral therapy in people with HIV. Across the whole study: The oldest specimens predate the 2015 immediate-ART recommendation by about a decade. The study, taken as a whole, reports: CDR3 lengths in HIV samples spanned a narrower range than controls. The blood, collected between about 2004 and 2017, was possibly taken under older ART regimens.

DNA was extracted from around 1-9.1 million thawed cryopreserved PBMC. The assay, immunoSEQ v3.0, was run at survey level. Sequenced by immunoSEQ multiplex PCR; TCRdb stores in-frame clones only, minus some. The table has about 26,000 clones, about 88% seen once. On this clone itself: Its specificity is unknown.

This CDR3 region has 15 residues. The V and J ends lost 6 bases and 1 base respectively, with 15 bases between them. Germline V lookup: CDR1 LNHDA, CDR2 SQIVND (reference sequence). This chain uses TRBV19 with TRBJ1-1; TRBD1 is a possible D gene (6 bases). This sequence was found in a middle-aged man with HIV. Sequencing used unsorted PBMCs, obtained just over 2.6 years after starting antiretroviral therapy. Written as DNA, the CDR3 is TGTGCCAGTAGGAGTCAAAGACAGGCGAACACTGAAGCTTTCTTT. It specifies CASRSQRQANTEAFF.